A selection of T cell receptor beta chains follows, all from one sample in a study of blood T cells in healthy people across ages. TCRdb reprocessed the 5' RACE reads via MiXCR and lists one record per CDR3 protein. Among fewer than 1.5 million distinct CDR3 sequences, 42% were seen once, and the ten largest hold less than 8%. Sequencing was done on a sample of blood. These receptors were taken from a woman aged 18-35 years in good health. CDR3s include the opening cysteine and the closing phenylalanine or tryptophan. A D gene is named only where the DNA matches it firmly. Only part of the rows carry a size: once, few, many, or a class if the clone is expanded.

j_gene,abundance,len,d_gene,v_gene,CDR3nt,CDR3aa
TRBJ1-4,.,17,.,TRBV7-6,TGTGCCAGCAGCGCCCGACAGCAAACGGCGACTAATGAAAAACTGTTTTTT,CASSARQQTATNEKLFF
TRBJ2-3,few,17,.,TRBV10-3,TGTGCCATCAGTGGGGCTGAGAAACCCGGAGGCGCAGATACGCAGTATTTT,CAISGAEKPGGADTQYF
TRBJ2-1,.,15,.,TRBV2,TGTGCCAGCAGTGCCCGGGACTCACCTTACAATGAGCAGTTCTTC,CASSARDSPYNEQFF
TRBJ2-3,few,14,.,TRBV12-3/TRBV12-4,TGTGCCAGCACCTCAGGCTTTAGCACAGATACGCAGTATTTT,CASTSGFSTDTQYF
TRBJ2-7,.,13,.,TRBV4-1,TGCGCCAGCAGCCAAGCGTTGACTTGGGAGCAGTACTTC,CASSQALTWEQYF
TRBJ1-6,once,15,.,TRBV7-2,TGTGCCAGCAGCCTTATACAGGGAGTAGATTCACCCCTCCACTTT,CASSLIQGVDSPLHF
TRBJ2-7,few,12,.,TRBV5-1,TGCGCCAGCAGTCTCGATCAATACGAGCAGTACTTC,CASSLDQYEQYF
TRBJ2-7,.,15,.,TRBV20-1,TGCAGTGCTAGCCACGGCCCACAAAGGACCTACGAGCAGTACTTC,CSASHGPQRTYEQYF
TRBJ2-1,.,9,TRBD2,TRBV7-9,TGTGCCGGGGGGGAAGAGCAGTTCTTC,CAGGEEQFF
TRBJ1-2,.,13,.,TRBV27,TGTGCCAGCAGTGCAGAGGCAATGGATGGCTACACCTTC,CASSAEAMDGYTF
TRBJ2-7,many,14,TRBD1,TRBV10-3,TGTGCCATCAGTGTCCAGGGGGCAATCTACGAGCAGTACTTC,CAISVQGAIYEQYF
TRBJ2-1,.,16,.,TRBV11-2,TGTGCCAGCAGCTTAGTTCCCGGGACCTTACCCGGGGAGCAGTTCTTC,CASSLVPGTLPGEQFF
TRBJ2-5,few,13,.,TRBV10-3,TGTGCCATCAGTGGGGGCAGCCAAGAGACCCAGTACTTC,CAISGGSQETQYF
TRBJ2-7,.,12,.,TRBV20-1,TGCAGTGCGAGAGTGGAGGTCTACGAGCAGTACTTC,CSARVEVYEQYF
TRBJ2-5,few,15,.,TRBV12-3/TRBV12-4,TGTGCCAGCAGAGGCGCCGGGGCCGGAGAAGAGACCCAGTACTTC,CASRGAGAGEETQYF
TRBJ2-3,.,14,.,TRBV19,TGTGCCAGTAGTGACGGGGGAAAGGGGGATACGCAGTATTTT,CASSDGGKGDTQYF
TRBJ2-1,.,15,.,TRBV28,TGTGCCAGCAGTTTAAGGGCGACACTTTACAATGAGCAGTTCTTC,CASSLRATLYNEQFF
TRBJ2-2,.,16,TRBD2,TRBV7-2,TGTGCCAGCAGCTTAATGACTAGCGGGAGGACCGGGGAGCTGTTTTTT,CASSLMTSGRTGELFF
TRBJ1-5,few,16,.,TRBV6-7,TGTGCCAGCAGTTACTGCGACGGGTACGAGAATCAGCCCCAGCATTTT,CASSYCDGYENQPQHF
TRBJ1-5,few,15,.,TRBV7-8,TGTGCCAGCAGCTTAGCGCTGAGGGGGGACCAGCCCCAGCATTTT,CASSLALRGDQPQHF
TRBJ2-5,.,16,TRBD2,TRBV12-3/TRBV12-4,TGTGCCAGCAGTCACCAACTAGCGGGAGTTTTGGAGACCCAGTACTTC,CASSHQLAGVLETQYF
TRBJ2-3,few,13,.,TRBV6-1,TGTGCCAGCACCAAAGCCCCTCGGAATACGCAGTATTTT,CASTKAPRNTQYF
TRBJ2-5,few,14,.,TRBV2,TGTGCCAGTTCGATAGGTCCGTTCCAAGAGACCCAGTACTTC,CASSIGPFQETQYF
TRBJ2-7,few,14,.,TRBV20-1,TGCAGTGCTAGTCGGGACATACAGTCCTACGAGCAGTACTTC,CSASRDIQSYEQYF
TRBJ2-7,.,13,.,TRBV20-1,TGCAGTGCTAGAGGGCAGTCCGATTACGAGCAGTACTTC,CSARGQSDYEQYF
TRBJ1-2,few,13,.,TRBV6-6,TGTGCCAGCAGGCAACAGGGTTACTATGGCTACACCTTC,CASRQQGYYGYTF
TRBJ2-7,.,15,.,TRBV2,TGTGCCAGCTTACACCATTTTTGGAGCTCCTACGAGCAGTACTTC,CASLHHFWSSYEQYF
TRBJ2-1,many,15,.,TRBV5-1,TGTGCCAGCAGTTTAAGGCAGGGTAGCTACAATGAGCAGTTCTTC,CASSLRQGSYNEQFF
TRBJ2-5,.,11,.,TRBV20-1,TGCAGTGCTAGAGGAGACGGGCCTCAGTACTTC,CSARGDGPQYF
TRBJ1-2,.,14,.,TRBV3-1,TGTGCCAGCAGCCAAGAGGGGTCCAGGACGGGCTACACCTTC,CASSQEGSRTGYTF
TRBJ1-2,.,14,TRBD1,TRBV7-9,TGTGCCAGCAGCTTAGCGACAGGGGGCATGAGCTACACCTTC,CASSLATGGMSYTF
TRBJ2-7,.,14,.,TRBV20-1,TGCAGTGCTGGGGATCCGGGCCTATTGTACGAGCAGTACTTC,CSAGDPGLLYEQYF
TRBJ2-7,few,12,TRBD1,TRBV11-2,TGTGCCAGCAGCTTCAACGGACAGGGGCAGTACTTC,CASSFNGQGQYF
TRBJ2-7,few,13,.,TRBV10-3,TGTGCCATCCGGGACGGGACAAGCTACGAGCAGTACTTC,CAIRDGTSYEQYF
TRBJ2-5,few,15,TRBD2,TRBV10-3,TGTGCCTCCACAAAAGCGGGAGGGCCTGTAGAGACCCAGTACTTC,CASTKAGGPVETQYF
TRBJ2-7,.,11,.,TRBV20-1,TGCAGTGCTGGTCGGGACTACGAGCAGTACTTC,CSAGRDYEQYF
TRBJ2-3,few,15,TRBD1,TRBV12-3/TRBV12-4,TGTGCCAGCAGTCCCCCGGACAGGGGTACAGATACGCAGTATTTT,CASSPPDRGTDTQYF
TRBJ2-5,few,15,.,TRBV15,TGTGCCACCAGCAGAGTTTCGGCCAGCCAAGAGACCCAGTACTTC,CATSRVSASQETQYF
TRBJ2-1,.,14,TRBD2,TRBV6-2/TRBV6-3,TGTGCCAGTTCTGCGGGAGCGGCGTACAATGAGCAGTTCTTC,CASSAGAAYNEQFF
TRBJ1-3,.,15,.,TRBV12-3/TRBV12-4,TGTGCCAGCAGACGAGACGGTCTCTCTGGAAACACCATATATTTT,CASRRDGLSGNTIYF
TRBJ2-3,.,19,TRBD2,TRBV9,TGTGCCAGCAGCGTAGGTGGGACTAGCGGGGGGGTTAGCACAGATACGCAGTATTTT,CASSVGGTSGGVSTDTQYF
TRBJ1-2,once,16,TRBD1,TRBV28,TGTGCCAGCAGTTTAATAACAGGGGGCCCTAACTATGGCTACACCTTC,CASSLITGGPNYGYTF
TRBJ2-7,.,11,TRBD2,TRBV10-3,TGTGCCATCAGTACTAGCGACGAGCAGTACTTC,CAISTSDEQYF
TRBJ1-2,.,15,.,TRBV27,TGTGCCAGCAGTTTTCTCCCGGGGGTTAACTATGGCTACACCTTC,CASSFLPGVNYGYTF
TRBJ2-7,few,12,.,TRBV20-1,TGCAGTGCTAGAGTGGAGGAATACGAGCAGTACTTC,CSARVEEYEQYF
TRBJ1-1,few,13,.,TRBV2,TGTGCCAGCACCGTAGAGGGGAACACTGAAGCTTTCTTT,CASTVEGNTEAFF
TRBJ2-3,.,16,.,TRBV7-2,TGTGCCAGCAGCTTAGACAGGCAGGGAGCAACAGATACGCAGTATTTT,CASSLDRQGATDTQYF
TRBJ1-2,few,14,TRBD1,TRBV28,TGTGCCAGCAGTTCGTCTGGGCAGGGGGGTGGCTACACCTTC,CASSSSGQGGGYTF
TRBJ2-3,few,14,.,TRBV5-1,TGCGCCAGCAGCAGAGAGGGGGGTGCAGATACGCAGTATTTT,CASSREGGADTQYF
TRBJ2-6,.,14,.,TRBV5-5,TGTGCCAGCACCCCTAGTACTGGGGCCAACGTCCTGACTTTC,CASTPSTGANVLTF
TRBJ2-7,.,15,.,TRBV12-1,TGTGCCAGCAGCTCCTTTTCCGGGAGATCGTACGAGCAGTACTTC,CASSSFSGRSYEQYF
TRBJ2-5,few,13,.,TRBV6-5,TGTGCCAGCAGCCCGGGGGACCGTTTTTACCAGTACTTC,CASSPGDRFYQYF
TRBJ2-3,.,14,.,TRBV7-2,TGTGCCAGCAGCTCCCTGGGCCACACAGATACGCAGTATTTT,CASSSLGHTDTQYF
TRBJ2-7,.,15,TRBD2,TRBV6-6,TGTGCCAGCAGTTCTAGCGGGGGCCTCTCCTACGAGCAGTACTTC,CASSSSGGLSYEQYF
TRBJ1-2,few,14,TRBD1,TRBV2,TGTGCCAGCAGCGCCGGACCAGGGGGATATGGCTACACCTTC,CASSAGPGGYGYTF
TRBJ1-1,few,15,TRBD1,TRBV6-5,TGTGCCAGCAGTTACAGGGGGACAGCTAACACTGAAGCTTTCTTT,CASSYRGTANTEAFF